The next 25 T cell receptor beta chains were all read from a single sample in a study of identifying expanded T cells in peripheral blood (dated by TCRdb to the late 2010s). The library was generated by the immunoSEQ multiplex PCR assay. In its TCRdb copy, this immuneACCESS table keeps in-frame sequences only and misses some clones. Where compared with another copy, unresolved V genes explain less than half of these, and the others have no known cause. The sample profile shows about 94,000 clones; approximately 86% of them were found once. The top ten clonotypes cover about 6% of the sample. Sequencing input: blood. These receptors were taken from a person aged 18 to 70 in good health.

The chain employs TRBV29-1 and TRBJ1-2, with D perhaps matching TRBD1 (6 bases). Germline V gene data show CDR1 as SQVTM and CDR2 as ANQGSEA. The CDR3 is 16 amino acids. V was pared by 7 bases and J by 0 bases, with 21 bases between. This CDR3 reads CSAIPSGTPSNYGYTF. Written as DNA, the CDR3 is TGCAGCGCCATACCCTCCGGGACACCCTCTAACTATGGCTACACCTTC.

The genes are TRBV29-1 and TRBJ2-1; 9 bases map to TRBD2. Germline loops: CDR1 SQVTM, CDR2 ANQGSEA. This CDR3 spans 16 amino acids. Trimming at V came to 2 bases and at J to 4 bases, leaving 9 bases not matched to a gene. CDR3 sequence (DNA): TGCAGCGTTGAAAGCGCGCTAGCGGGGAGTTACAATGAGCAGTTCTTC. Protein product: CSVESALAGSYNEQFF.

The J gene is TRBJ2-1, the V gene TRBV25-1, with unresolved D. CDR1 and CDR2 from the germline V gene are MGHDK and SYGVNS. This CDR3 comprises 11 residues. V shed 4 bases and J shed 8 bases, with 6 bases lying between them. CDR3 protein: CASSVYHEQFF. The CDR3 region has the DNA TGTGCCAGCAGTGTGTATCATGAGCAGTTCTTC.

V gene TRBV19 combines with J gene TRBJ2-1, with D hard to call. V gave up 6 bases and J gave up 9 bases, with 9 bases separating them. CDR3 length: 11 residues. Germline V gene data show CDR1 as LNHDA and CDR2 as SQIVND (reference sequence). The CDR3 bases are TGTGCCAGTAGGGGGATGGTTGAGCAGTTCTTC. Its protein is CASRGMVEQFF.

The V and J genes are TRBV2 and TRBJ1-2, with D hard to call. CDR3 length: 15 amino acids. V lost 2 bases and J 4 bases, leaving 14 bases between the germline ends. Germline V gene data show CDR1 as SNHLY and CDR2 as FYNNEI. The DNA of the CDR3 is TGTGCCAGCAGTGAACAACGGACGGGGATCTATGGCTACACCTTC. Translated, it gives CASSEQRTGIYGYTF.

The chain recombines TRBV7-9 with TRBJ2-7, with 8 bases identical to TRBD2. Germline-derived CDR1 and CDR2 are SEHNR and FQNEAQ (reference sequence). The CDR3 spans 15 residues. Trimming at V came to 5 bases and at J to 1 base, leaving 7 bases not matched to a gene. The CDR3, as DNA: TGTGCCAGCAGCCCAACACTAGCGGATTCCTACGAGCAGTACTTC. Protein sequence: CASSPTLADSYEQYF.

The rearrangement joins TRBV5-1 to TRBJ2-1; either TRBD1 or TRBD2 may fit D (5 bases each). Germline CDR1 is SGHRS and CDR2 is YFSETQ. The CDR3 totals 16 residues. The V and J ends lost 0 bases and 0 bases respectively, with 10 bases between them. This chain's CDR3 is CASSLAGTSSYNEQFF. For the CDR3, the DNA is TGCGCCAGCAGCTTGGCCGGGACCAGCTCCTACAATGAGCAGTTCTTC.

This clone was picked up one time. The chain employs TRBV11-2 and TRBJ2-7, with TRBD1 matching over 8 bases. The CDR3 has 14 residues. Germline V gene sequence: CDR1 SGHAT, CDR2 FQNNGV. The trim removed 5 bases at V and 6 bases at J, leaving 9 bases unmatched. The CDR3 nucleotides read TGTGCCAGCAGCGCCGGACAGGGAACGGGCGAGCAGTACTTC. Protein sequence: CASSAGQGTGEQYF.

This clone was seen just once. The CDR3 protein is CASSLQTGRGSSTGELFF. Written as DNA, the CDR3 is TGTGCCAGCAGCCTTCAGACAGGAAGGGGATCGAGCACCGGGGAGCTGTTTTTT. This chain joins TRBV13 and TRBJ2-2; a possible D gene is TRBD1 (6 bases). The CDR3 has 18 amino acids. CDR1 is PRHDT, CDR2 FYEKMQ, per germline (reference sequence). The V and J ends lost 5 bases and 4 bases respectively, with 23 bases between them. Full variable domain (rest looked up from reference TRBV13 and TRBJ2-2): AAGVIQSPRHLIKEKRETATLKCYPIPRHDTVYWYQQGPGQDPQFLISFYEKMQSDKGSIPDRFSAQQFSDYHSELNMSSLELGDSALYFCASSLQTGRGSSTGELFFGEGSRLTVL.

This rearrangement joins TRBV29-1 to TRBJ1-1, with 9 bases identical to TRBD1. CDR1 is SQVTM and CDR2 is ANQGSEA in the germline V gene. This CDR3 spans 13 amino acids. V trimming: 4 bases; J trimming: 2 bases; junction bases outside the gene matches: 2. CDR3 bases: TGCAGCGTTGGGACAGGGGCCAACACTGAAGCTTTCTTT. Protein sequence: CSVGTGANTEAFF. Variable domain in full (rest from reference TRBV29-1 and TRBJ1-1): SAVISQKPSRDICQRGTSLTIQCQVDSQVTMMFWYRQQPGQSLTLIATANQGSEATYESGFVIDKFPISRPNLTFSTLTVSNMSPEDSSIYLCSVGTGANTEAFFGQGTRLTVV.

A single count supports this clone. The J gene is TRBJ2-3, the V gene TRBV7-6; D ambiguous. Trimming left V 2 bases short and J 3 bases short, with 9 bases between. The germline gives CDR1 SGHVS, CDR2 FNYEAQ. The length of the CDR3 is 14 residues. CDR3 sequence (DNA): TGTGCCAGCAGCTTACAAGCTTCAACAGATACGCAGTATTTT. Amino acid sequence: CASSLQASTDTQYF.

This clone was found once. The chain links TRBV19 to TRBJ1-1; D gene ambiguous. Trimming stripped 7 bases from V and 4 bases from J, with 16 bases between. There are 14 residues in the CDR3. Germline loops: CDR1 LNHDA, CDR2 SQIVND (reference sequence). The CDR3 bases are TGTGCCAGTAACCATGGTGTCCGAAGCACTGAAGCTTTCTTT. Amino acid sequence: CASNHGVRSTEAFF.

This chain joins TRBV7-3 and TRBJ2-2; 10 nucleotides line up with TRBD1. J was trimmed by 5 bases and V by 5 bases; bases with no gene match: 11. This CDR3 is built from 17 residues. CDR1 is SGHTA and CDR2 is FQGTGA in the germline V gene. In nucleotides, the CDR3 is TGTGCCAGCAGCCACCCCGGGACAGGGGCCCGTACCGGGGAGCTGTTTTTT. This sequence encodes CASSHPGTGARTGELFF.

This clone was detected once. This chain links TRBV6-1 with TRBJ2-3; D call uncertain. The germline CDR1 and CDR2 sequences are MNHNS and SASEGT. V lost 2 bases, J lost 2 bases, and 11 bases lay in between. The CDR3 is 15 amino acids. The CDR3 DNA follows: TGTGCCAGCAGTGAAAGGTGGAAAAACACAGATACGCAGTATTTT. It codes for CASSERWKNTDTQYF.

J is TRBJ1-5 and V is TRBV6-6; tentative D call: TRBD1 (5 bases). CDR3 size: 15 residues. V was trimmed by 2 bases and J by 4 bases, leaving 12 bases between them. Germline V gene data show CDR1 as MNHNY and CDR2 as SVGAGI (reference sequence). The CDR3 DNA is TGTGCCAGCAGTTACGGGGGGTCAACTAATCAGCCCCAGCATTTT. Amino acids: CASSYGGSTNQPQHF.

This chain joins TRBV10-3 and TRBJ1-4; 9 bases are shared with TRBD1. In germline, CDR1 is ENHRY, CDR2 SYGVKD. The CDR3 runs 15 residues. The J segment lost 8 bases and the V segment lost 2 bases, leaving 6 bases of the junction unmatched. CDR3 amino acids: CAISEPGQGNEKLFF. CDR3 nucleotides: TGTGCCATCAGTGAGCCGGGACAGGGCAACGAAAAACTGTTTTTT.

The V and J genes are TRBV12-5 and TRBJ2-7; TRBD1 matches at 9 bases. CDR3 length: 15 residues. Looked up from germline, CDR1 is LGHNT and CDR2 is FRNRAP. J lost 2 bases, V lost 5 bases, and 7 bases had no gene match. The CDR3 here is CASGPGGTGTYEQYF. In DNA form, the CDR3 reads TGTGCTAGTGGTCCCGGCGGGACAGGGACCTACGAGCAGTACTTC.

V is TRBV4-3 and J is TRBJ1-6; D is unclear. Trimming pared 0 bases from V and 4 bases from J, leaving 4 bases between. Germline CDR1 and CDR2: LGHNA and YSLEER. CDR3 size: 14 residues. As DNA, the CDR3 is TGCGCCAGCAGCCAAGACCGGTATAATTCACCCCTCCACTTT. Protein sequence: CASSQDRYNSPLHF.

V gene TRBV18 combines with J gene TRBJ2-7, with TRBD2 as a possible D gene (5 bases). Trimming pared 5 bases from V and 5 bases from J, leaving 13 bases between. Germline V gives CDR1 KGHSH, CDR2 LQKENI. The CDR3 is 13 residues long. The CDR3 reads CASSSLGPNEQYF. In nucleotides, the CDR3 is TGTGCCAGCTCATCACTAGGTCCCAACGAGCAGTACTTC.

The rearrangement joins TRBV6-6 to TRBJ1-6; the D is unclear. V gave up 2 bases and J gave up 2 bases, with 7 bases separating them. Looked up from germline, CDR1 is MNHNY and CDR2 is SVGAGI (reference sequence). The CDR3 spans 15 residues. In DNA, the CDR3 is TGTGCCAGCAGTTACGGGCAGACCTATAATTCACCCCTCCACTTT. It is translated as CASSYGQTYNSPLHF.

This clone was found once. This chain uses TRBV27 with TRBJ2-5; D not resolved. Germline V lookup: CDR1 MNHEY, CDR2 SMNVEV (reference sequence). This CDR3 spans 13 amino acids. Trimming stripped 8 bases from V and 3 bases from J, with 13 bases between. CDR3 residues: CASGRAPKETQYF. The CDR3 DNA reads TGTGCCAGCGGTAGGGCCCCAAAAGAGACCCAGTACTTC.

This chain joins TRBV29-1 and TRBJ2-7; no firm D call. The CDR3 is 10 amino acids. Germline-derived CDR1 and CDR2 are SQVTM and ANQGSEA. V was shortened by 7 bases and J by 1 base, with 5 bases between the two germline ends. This CDR3 reads CSALSYEQYF. DNA of the CDR3: TGCAGCGCCCTTTCCTACGAGCAGTACTTC.

The chain employs TRBV7-8 and TRBJ1-1; perhaps TRBD1 as D (5 bases). The ends were cut back, 5 bases at V and 3 bases at J, with 10 bases in the middle. The CDR3 is 13 residues long. CDR1 is SGHVS and CDR2 is FQNEAQ in the germline V gene. CDR3 coding DNA: TGTGCCAGCAGCCGCCGGGGGGACACTGAAGCTTTCTTT. Protein: CASSRRGDTEAFF.

The chain is built from TRBV29-1 and TRBJ2-1, with 11 bases that match TRBD1. Looked up from germline, CDR1 is SQVTM and CDR2 is ANQGSEA. V lost 6 bases to trimming and J lost 8 bases; unmatched junction nucleotides: 6. The CDR3 runs 13 residues. The CDR3 bases are TGCAGCGTGGACGGGACAGGGGGTCATGAGCAGTTCTTC. This gives the protein CSVDGTGGHEQFF.

This clone was detected once. This chain connects TRBV6-6 to TRBJ1-4; 11 nucleotides line up with TRBD1. Germline CDR1 is MNHNY and CDR2 is SVGAGI (reference sequence). V trimming: 5 bases; J trimming: 7 bases; junction bases outside the gene matches: 6. This CDR3 spans 15 amino acids. CDR3 protein: CASSDPGQGGEKLFF. CDR3 coding DNA: TGTGCCAGCAGTGACCCGGGACAGGGGGGTGAAAAACTGTTTTTT.